The rows below give T cell receptor beta chains drawn from one sample of a study of T cell repertoires in cytomegalovirus infection. One entry per CDR3 protein, called by TCRdb with MiXCR from the reads. The sample holds about 920,000 distinct CDR3 sequences, 30% to 40% seen once. These receptors' targets are unknown. The sequencing here drew on cultured CD8+ T cells from PBMCs, taken from culture after CMV antigen stimulation. All receptors come from a human donor in good health (CMV status not recorded). Some clones in this sample may be carry-over from other donors' samples. CDR3s include the opening cysteine and the closing phenylalanine or tryptophan. Each record gives: D gene, J gene, V gene, clone size, CDR3 protein, CDR3 DNA. The D gene is left open where the match is weak. Part of the rows lack a size; the others show once, few, many or a class for expanded clones.

d_gene: TRBD2; j_gene: TRBJ2-1; v_gene: TRBV2; abundance: many; CDR3aa: CASSSGTSVPVEQFF; CDR3nt: TGTGCCAGCAGTTCCGGGACTAGCGTCCCCGTTGAGCAGTTCTTC
d_gene: NA; j_gene: TRBJ2-3; v_gene: TRBV6-2/TRBV6-3; abundance: NA; CDR3aa: CVSSPQGSQYF; CDR3nt: TGTGTCAGCAGTCCACAGGGTTCGCAGTATTTT
d_gene: TRBD2; j_gene: TRBJ2-1; v_gene: TRBV7-6; abundance: NA; CDR3aa: CASSFGGGNNEQFF; CDR3nt: TGTGCCAGCAGCTTTGGGGGGGGGAACAATGAGCAGTTCTTC
d_gene: NA; j_gene: TRBJ1-5; v_gene: TRBV6-6; abundance: NA; CDR3aa: CASSYRAPGAGQPQHF; CDR3nt: TGTGCCAGCAGTTACAGGGCCCCGGGGGCTGGTCAGCCCCAGCATTTT
d_gene: NA; j_gene: TRBJ1-1; v_gene: TRBV27; abundance: few; CDR3aa: CASTPRGQGLWNTEAFF; CDR3nt: TGTGCCAGCACCCCCCGGGGGCAGGGGTTATGGAACACTGAAGCTTTCTTT
d_gene: NA; j_gene: TRBJ2-1; v_gene: TRBV6-1; abundance: few; CDR3aa: CASSNPGEQFF; CDR3nt: TGTGCCAGCAGCAACCCTGGGGAGCAGTTCTTC
d_gene: TRBD1; j_gene: TRBJ2-3; v_gene: TRBV6-1; abundance: NA; CDR3aa: CASSEPQTGADTDTQYF; CDR3nt: TGTGCCAGCAGTGAACCCCAGACAGGGGCGGACACAGATACGCAGTATTTT
d_gene: TRBD2; j_gene: TRBJ2-2; v_gene: TRBV7-2; abundance: many; CDR3aa: CASSLSGGFLEHTGELFF; CDR3nt: TGTGCCAGCAGCCTTAGCGGGGGGTTTCTCGAGCACACCGGGGAGCTGTTTTTT
d_gene: NA; j_gene: TRBJ2-3; v_gene: TRBV12-3/TRBV12-4; abundance: many; CDR3aa: CASRGLDRTDTQYF; CDR3nt: TGTGCCAGCAGGGGACTTGACCGCACAGATACGCAGTATTTT
d_gene: TRBD1; j_gene: TRBJ2-3; v_gene: TRBV6-5; abundance: NA; CDR3aa: CASRIQGGSTDTQYF; CDR3nt: TGTGCCAGCAGGATACAGGGGGGAAGCACAGATACGCAGTATTTT
d_gene: TRBD1; j_gene: TRBJ1-1; v_gene: TRBV9; abundance: NA; CDR3aa: CASSVVMVPAGGFAEAFF; CDR3nt: TGTGCCAGCAGCGTAGTAATGGTCCCGGCAGGGGGTTTCGCTGAAGCTTTCTTT
d_gene: TRBD2; j_gene: TRBJ2-1; v_gene: TRBV5-5; abundance: few; CDR3aa: CASSFWTSGGTEQFF; CDR3nt: TGTGCCAGCAGCTTTTGGACTAGCGGGGGCACTGAGCAGTTCTTC
d_gene: TRBD1; j_gene: TRBJ2-3; v_gene: TRBV10-3; abundance: few; CDR3aa: CAISEPRTGGPDTQYF; CDR3nt: TGTGCCATCAGTGAACCCCGGACAGGAGGCCCAGATACGCAGTATTTT
d_gene: NA; j_gene: TRBJ2-1; v_gene: TRBV4-1; abundance: NA; CDR3aa: CASSQGVGRSYNEQFF; CDR3nt: TGCGCCAGCAGCCAAGGGGTGGGTCGCTCCTACAATGAGCAGTTCTTC
d_gene: NA; j_gene: TRBJ2-1; v_gene: TRBV27; abundance: NA; CDR3aa: CASSLLGTANEQFF; CDR3nt: TGTGCCAGCAGTTTATTAGGGACGGCCAATGAGCAGTTCTTC
d_gene: TRBD1; j_gene: TRBJ2-1; v_gene: TRBV27; abundance: NA; CDR3aa: CASSRGGLNEQFF; CDR3nt: TGTGCCAGCAGTCGAGGGGGCCTTAATGAGCAGTTCTTC
d_gene: NA; j_gene: TRBJ1-1; v_gene: TRBV7-8; abundance: NA; CDR3aa: CASSSRASNEAFF; CDR3nt: TGTGCCAGCAGCTCGAGGGCATCCAATGAAGCTTTCTTT
d_gene: TRBD1; j_gene: TRBJ2-1; v_gene: TRBV4-1; abundance: few; CDR3aa: CASSRGTGGGDEQFF; CDR3nt: TGCGCCAGCAGCCGAGGGACAGGGGGAGGAGATGAGCAGTTCTTC
d_gene: NA; j_gene: TRBJ2-5; v_gene: TRBV12-3/TRBV12-4; abundance: many; CDR3aa: CASSLGAPTETQYF; CDR3nt: TGTGCCAGCAGTTTGGGGGCCCCTACGGAGACCCAGTACTTC
d_gene: TRBD1; j_gene: TRBJ1-6; v_gene: TRBV18; abundance: NA; CDR3aa: CASSPTGGDSPLHF; CDR3nt: TGTGCCAGCTCACCGACAGGGGGCGATTCACCCCTCCACTTT
d_gene: NA; j_gene: TRBJ1-1; v_gene: TRBV7-2; abundance: many; CDR3aa: CASRPGDMNTEAFF; CDR3nt: TGTGCCAGCAGGCCGGGAGACATGAACACTGAAGCTTTCTTT
d_gene: TRBD2; j_gene: TRBJ2-1; v_gene: TRBV7-6; abundance: many; CDR3aa: CASSSSGGNYNEQFF; CDR3nt: TGTGCCAGCAGTTCTAGCGGGGGGAACTACAATGAGCAGTTCTTC
d_gene: NA; j_gene: TRBJ2-7; v_gene: TRBV7-6; abundance: NA; CDR3aa: CASGRTDYEQYF; CDR3nt: TGTGCCAGCGGTAGGACGGATTACGAGCAGTACTTC
d_gene: TRBD1; j_gene: TRBJ1-1; v_gene: TRBV7-2; abundance: many; CDR3aa: CASSFLTGVTEAFF; CDR3nt: TGTGCCAGCAGCTTCCTTACAGGGGTCACTGAAGCTTTCTTT
d_gene: NA; j_gene: TRBJ1-5; v_gene: TRBV6-1; abundance: NA; CDR3aa: CASTALIGSNQPQHF; CDR3nt: TGTGCCAGCACGGCCCTCATAGGAAGCAATCAGCCCCAGCATTTT
d_gene: TRBD1; j_gene: TRBJ2-7; v_gene: TRBV4-2; abundance: NA; CDR3aa: CASSPRTGNNYEQYF; CDR3nt: TGTGCCAGCAGCCCCCGGACAGGGAATAACTACGAGCAGTACTTC
d_gene: NA; j_gene: TRBJ2-3; v_gene: TRBV10-3; abundance: NA; CDR3aa: CAIKARALADPPTDTQYF; CDR3nt: TGTGCCATCAAGGCCAGGGCGCTCGCCGACCCTCCCACAGATACGCAGTATTTT
d_gene: NA; j_gene: TRBJ1-5; v_gene: TRBV12-5; abundance: NA; CDR3aa: CASGLMVGSQPQHF; CDR3nt: TGTGCTAGTGGTTTGATGGTAGGGAGTCAGCCCCAGCATTTT
d_gene: NA; j_gene: TRBJ2-1; v_gene: TRBV10-3; abundance: NA; CDR3aa: CAMLDKGVNEQFF; CDR3nt: TGTGCCATGTTAGACAAGGGGGTCAATGAGCAGTTCTTC
d_gene: NA; j_gene: TRBJ1-1; v_gene: TRBV7-9; abundance: NA; CDR3aa: CASSLGRVAFF; CDR3nt: TGTGCCAGCAGCTTAGGAAGGGTTGCTTTCTTT